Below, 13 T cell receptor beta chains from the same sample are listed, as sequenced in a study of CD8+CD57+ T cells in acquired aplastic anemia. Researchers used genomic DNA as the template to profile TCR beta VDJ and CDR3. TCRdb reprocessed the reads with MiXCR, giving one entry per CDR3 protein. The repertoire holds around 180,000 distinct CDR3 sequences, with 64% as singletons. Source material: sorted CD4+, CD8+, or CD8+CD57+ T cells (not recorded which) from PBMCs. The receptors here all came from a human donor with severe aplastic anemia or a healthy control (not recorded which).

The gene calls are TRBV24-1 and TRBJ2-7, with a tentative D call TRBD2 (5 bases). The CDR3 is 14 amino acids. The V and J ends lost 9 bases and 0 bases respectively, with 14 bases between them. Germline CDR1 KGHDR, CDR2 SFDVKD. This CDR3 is CATQAAGVSYEQYF. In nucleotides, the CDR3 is TGTGCCACCCAAGCGGCTGGGGTCTCCTACGAGCAGTACTTC.

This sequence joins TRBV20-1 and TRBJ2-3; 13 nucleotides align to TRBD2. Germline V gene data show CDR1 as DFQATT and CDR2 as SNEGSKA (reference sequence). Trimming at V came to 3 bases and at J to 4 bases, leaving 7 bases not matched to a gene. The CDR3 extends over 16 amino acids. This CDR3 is CSARELAGGPPDTQYF. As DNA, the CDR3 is TGCAGTGCTAGGGAACTAGCGGGGGGGCCTCCAGATACGCAGTATTTT.

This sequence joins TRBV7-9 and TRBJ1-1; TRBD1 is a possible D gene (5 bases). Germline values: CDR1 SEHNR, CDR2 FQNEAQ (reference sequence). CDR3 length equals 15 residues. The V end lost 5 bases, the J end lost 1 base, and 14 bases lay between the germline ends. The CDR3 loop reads CASSLQGRSNTEAFF. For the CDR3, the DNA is TGTGCCAGCAGCCTCCAGGGCCGTTCGAACACTGAAGCTTTCTTT.

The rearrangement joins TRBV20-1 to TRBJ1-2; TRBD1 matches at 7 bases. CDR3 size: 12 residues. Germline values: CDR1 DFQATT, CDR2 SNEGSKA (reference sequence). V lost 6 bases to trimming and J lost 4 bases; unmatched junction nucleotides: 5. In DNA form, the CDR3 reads TGCAGTGCGAGACAGGGACTCTATGGCTACACCTTC. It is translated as CSARQGLYGYTF.

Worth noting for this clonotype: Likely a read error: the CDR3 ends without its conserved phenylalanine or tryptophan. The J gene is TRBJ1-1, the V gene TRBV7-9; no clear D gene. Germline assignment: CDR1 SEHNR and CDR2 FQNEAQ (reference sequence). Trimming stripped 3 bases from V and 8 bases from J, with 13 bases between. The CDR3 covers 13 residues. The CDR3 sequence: CASSFRSESEAFL. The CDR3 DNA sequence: TGTGCCAGCAGCTTTAGGTCTGAATCGGAAGCTTTCCTT.

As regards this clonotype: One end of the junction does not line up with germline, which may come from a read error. Written as DNA, the CDR3 is TGTGCCAGCAGCCGCGTCACCGGGAACGCTGAAGCTTTCTTT. Its protein product is CASSRVTGNAEAFF. V gene TRBV2 combines with J gene TRBJ1-1; D is uncertain. Germline CDR1 is SNHLY and CDR2 is FYNNEI. The CDR3 is 14 amino acids. The entire variable domain, with the rest obtained from reference TRBV2 and TRBJ1-1, is as follows: EPEVTQTPSHQVTQMGQEVILRCVPISNHLYFYWYRQILGQKVEFLVSFYNNEISEKSEIFDDQFSVERPDGSNFTLKIRSTKLEDSAMYFCASSRVTGNAEAFFGQGTRLTVV.

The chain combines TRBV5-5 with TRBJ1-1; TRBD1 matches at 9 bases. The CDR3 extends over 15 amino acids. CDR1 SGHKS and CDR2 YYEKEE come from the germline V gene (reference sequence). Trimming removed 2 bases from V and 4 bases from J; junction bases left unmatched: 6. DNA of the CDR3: TGTGCCAGCAGCTTACAGGGGGCGGAGGTCACTGAAGCTTTCTTT. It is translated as CASSLQGAEVTEAFF.

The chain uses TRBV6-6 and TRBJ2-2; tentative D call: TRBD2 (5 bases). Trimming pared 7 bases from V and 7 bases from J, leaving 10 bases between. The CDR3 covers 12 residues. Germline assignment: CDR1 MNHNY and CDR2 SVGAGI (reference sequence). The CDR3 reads CASTHGDGELFF. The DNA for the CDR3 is TGTGCCAGCACCCACGGGGACGGGGAGCTGTTTTTT.

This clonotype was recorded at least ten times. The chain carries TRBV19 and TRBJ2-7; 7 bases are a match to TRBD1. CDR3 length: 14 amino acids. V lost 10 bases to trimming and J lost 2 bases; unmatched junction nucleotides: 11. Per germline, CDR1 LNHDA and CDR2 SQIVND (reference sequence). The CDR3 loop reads CATIPRDSPYEQYF. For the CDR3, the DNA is TGTGCCACAATACCTCGGGACAGCCCCTACGAGCAGTACTTC. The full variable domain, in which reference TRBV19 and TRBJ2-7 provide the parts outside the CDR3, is DGGITQSPKYLFRKEGQNVTLSCEQNLNHDAMYWYRQDPGQGLRLIYYSQIVNDFQKGDIAEGYSVSREKKESFPLTVTSAQKNPTAFYLCATIPRDSPYEQYFGPGTRLTVT.

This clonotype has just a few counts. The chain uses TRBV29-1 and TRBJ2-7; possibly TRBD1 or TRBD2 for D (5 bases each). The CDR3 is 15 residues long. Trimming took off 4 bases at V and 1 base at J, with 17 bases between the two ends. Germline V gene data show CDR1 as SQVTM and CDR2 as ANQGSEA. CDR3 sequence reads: CSVGYRGRRSYEQYF. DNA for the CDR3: TGCAGCGTTGGGTATCGGGGCAGGAGATCCTACGAGCAGTACTTC.

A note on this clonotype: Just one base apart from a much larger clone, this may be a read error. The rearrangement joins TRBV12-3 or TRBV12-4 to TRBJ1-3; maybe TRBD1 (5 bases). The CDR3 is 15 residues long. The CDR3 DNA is TGTGCCAGCAGTTGGGGCAGCCCCTCTGGAGACACCATATATTTT. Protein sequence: CASSWGSPSGDTIYF.

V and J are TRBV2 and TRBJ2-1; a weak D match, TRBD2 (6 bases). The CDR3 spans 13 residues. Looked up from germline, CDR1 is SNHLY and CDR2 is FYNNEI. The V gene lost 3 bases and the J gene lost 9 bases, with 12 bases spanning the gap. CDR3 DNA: TGTGCCAGCAGTGAGACCCCGGAGGGTGAGCAGTTCTTC. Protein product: CASSETPEGEQFF.

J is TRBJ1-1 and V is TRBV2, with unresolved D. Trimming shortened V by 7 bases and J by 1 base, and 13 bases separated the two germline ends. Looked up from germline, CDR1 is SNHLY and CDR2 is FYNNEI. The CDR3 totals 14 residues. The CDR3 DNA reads TGTGCCAGCACCCTCAGGATAGGGAACACTGAAGCTTTCTTT. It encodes CASTLRIGNTEAFF.